Sequencing of this T cell receptor (beta chain) was carried out in a study of blood T cell repertoires in COVID-19. Across the study: COVID-19 samples collected from the United States, Italy and Spain covered acute and convalescent phases. Nucleic acid was either cDNA or gDNA, and it came from T cells, B-cell-depleted T cells, or PBMCs.

This clone appeared a few times. V dropped 4 bases and J dropped 7 bases, with 10 bases sitting between them. CDR1 is LNHDA and CDR2 is SQIVND in the germline V gene (reference sequence). The CDR3 length is 12 residues. Original processing methods: Nucleated cell counts were estimated from reference gene primer amplification. The table came from immunoSEQ multiplex PCR; TCRdb's copy has only in-frame clones and leaves some out. The V and J calls and clone size are taken from that table; D and trimming were inferred from the DNA. Of some 120,000 clones in the sample, 75% to 85% are singletons; the top ten hold over 10%.

The J gene is TRBJ1-2, the V gene TRBV19; the D is unclear. The sequencing input was peripheral blood. This clonotype originated in a human donor in a cohort sampled during active COVID-19. This CDR3 reads CASSNVEAGYTF. In nucleotides, the CDR3 is TGTGCCAGTAGTAATGTCGAGGCTGGCTACACCTTC.